The source of this T cell receptor (beta chain) is a study of T cell responses to AZD1222 COVID-19 vaccine. Findings of the study overall: Only a handful of AZD1222 recipients, about six in all, had baseline seropositivity.

The repertoire was sequenced with immunoSEQ multiplex PCR; TCRdb's copy has only in-frame clones and lacks some. The sample holds tens of thousands of clones, 80% to 90% seen once. Germline V gene lookup returns CDR1 SEHNR and CDR2 FQNEAQ (reference sequence). V gave up 1 base and J gave up 4 bases, with 10 bases separating them. This CDR3 has 14 amino acids. Comments on this clone: Its antigen is currently unknown.

This sequence joins TRBV7-9 and TRBJ1-1; tentatively, D is TRBD1 (5 bases). Sequences were derived from peripheral blood, sampled 28 days after the second AZD1222 dose. This TCR came from an adult who received the AZD1222 COVID-19 vaccine. As DNA, the CDR3 is TGTGCCAGCAGCTTAGAGGGCAGGGTCACTGAAGCTTTCTTT. Encoded protein: CASSLEGRVTEAFF.